This T cell receptor beta chain appears in the sequencing data of a study of vaccination effects on CD4 cells after COVID-19 (dated by TCRdb to between 2022 and 2023). Looking at the study overall: Participants received two doses of either the BNT162b2 or the mRNA-1273 mRNA SARS-CoV-2 vaccine. In both COVID-19 convalescent patients and infection-naive vaccine recipients, the study compared SARS-CoV-2 spike-specific CD4+ TCR repertoires from before mRNA vaccination with those from after it. The full study included over 8 COVID-19 convalescent patients and several SARS-CoV-2-naive healthy vaccine recipients. In the study, cultures from other donors were sequenced using the Oncomine TCR Beta short-read assay on an Illumina iSeq 100. The full study reports these points: In healthy vaccine recipients, vaccine-induced clones were almost all SARS-CoV-2 mono-reactive, with only 1 of 255 being cross-reactive with common cold coronaviruses. The study was limited by a small number of convalescent patients and lacked early post-infection timepoints. Both infection-induced and vaccine-induced clones contracted markedly at late post-vaccination timepoints, which is consistent with waning T cell responses.

Notes on this clone: There is no known antigen for this receptor. No base qualities exist here, and no much larger clone lies one base off it.

The CDR3 holds 16 amino acids from the cysteine to the phenylalanine. Only the CDR3 portion is preserved as DNA: 48 bases, with reading frame beginning at the first base. Taken from the germline V gene (reference sequence), the CDR1 and CDR2 loops are SGHNT and YYREEE. Trimming costs V 1 base and J 5 bases, and their ends lie 17 bases apart. Libraries were prepared through the immunoSEQ multiplex PCR assay. TCR beta CDR3 sequencing was performed on DNA from the cultured, isolated CD4+ T cells. In the original analysis: Non-productive TCR sequences were removed and reads were trimmed to the CDR3 region, keeping CDR3s of at least 7 amino acids. Antigen-specific clonotypes were identified with the MANAFEST web app by comparing expansion in peptide wells against reference cultures. To be called positive, a clone needed expansion at FDR<0.05 compared with the reference and with all other wells, an odds ratio greater than 5, and a frequency greater than 0.1% in two replicate wells. Cross-reactive clonotypes were defined as significantly expanded in SARS-CoV-2 spike wells and in at least one common cold coronavirus spike condition. CDR3 similarity was assessed by Levenshtein distance with the stringdist R package, and unrooted trees were built with ape in R 3.6.1. TCRdb mirrors the immuneACCESS table, restricted to in-frame sequences. Some clones are absent from its copies; in checked studies, under half trace to an unresolved V gene, and the reason for the others is unknown. That table furnishes V, J and clone size, whereas the DNA furnished D and trimming. Across this sample there are 60,000 to 70,000 clones, with roughly 79% seen only once. The top ten clones comprise about 2.5% of the sample.

To identify antigen-specific CD4+ T cell clonotypes by their expansion, the ViraFEST assay first stimulated PBMC with viral peptide pools and then applied TCR sequencing. After 10 days of culture, CD4+ T cells were isolated with the EasySep CD4+ T cell isolation kit. Negative nucleocapsid antibody results before and after vaccination confirmed that the healthy vaccine recipients had no prior SARS-CoV-2 infection. A few million PBMC per well were cultured with 9 to 10 ug/ml peptides in IMDM containing about 5% human AB serum, around 9.7 IU/ml IL-2 and gentamicin. Half of the culture medium was replaced with fresh IL-2-containing medium on days 3 and 7. Unless noted otherwise, every peptide stimulation condition was cultured in triplicate wells. PBMC were separated from whole blood using Ficoll-Paque Plus gradient centrifugation and were then either cryopreserved at -140C or used fresh. The overlapping peptide pools covered the spike proteins of SARS-CoV-2 and of the common cold coronaviruses HCoV-NL63, HCoV-OC43 and HCoV-229E. Genomic DNA was extracted from cultured CD4+ T cells with the QIAamp micro DNA kit.

This clonotype was obtained from a human donor who received a COVID-19 vaccine. Recombination connected TRBV5-4 to TRBJ2-3, with no confident D gene call. The specimen comprised CD4+ T cells from PBMCs cultured with HCoV-229E spike peptides, sampled before COVID-19 vaccination. The cell subset or site tag for this specimen amounts to: HCoV-229E spike overlapping peptide pool stimulation. The sequenced DNA is TGTGCCAGCAGCTTGTCTGTCTGGGGTTCGGTAGATACGCAGTATTTT. This encodes CASSLSVWGSVDTQYF.